The TCR beta chain described here comes from a study of cytomegalovirus exposure and HLA in healthy donors (dated 2017 in TCRdb). Looking at the study overall: According to an earlier analysis of 550 to 750 of the donors, roughly 180 million T cells yielded 90 million to 140 million unique TCR beta sequences and about 300 Gb of sequence data. The study was designed to test whether signatures of past pathogen exposure could be identified by cataloging public T cell receptors. Donor age, sex, ethnicity and CMV serostatus were collected together with the repertoire data. Of the approximately 370 genotyped donors, 65% to 90% were placed in the genetic ancestry cluster associated with self-reported Caucasian donors. To predict cytomegalovirus infection status, the study brought together high-throughput TCR immunosequencing, statistical association of individual TCRs with disease status, and machine learning. In a later analysis, previously published TCR beta repertoires from hundreds of donors were re-analyzed and high-resolution HLA genotyping was added so that TCR occurrence patterns could be studied. Rather than drawing on any new phenotypic data, the later analysis identified candidate immune exposures from TCR beta sequences and the way those sequences occurred across donors. Roughly 300 gigabases of sequencing data and roughly 81 million unique TCR sequences made up an early release that covered several hundred HLA-typed donors. To decide whether each TCR beta V gene segment behaved as functional or pseudogenic, an earlier analysis of fewer than 750 of the donors relied on high-throughput TCR beta sequencing. Genome-wide SNP genotypes for about 60% of the 666 donors were used in a later genetic analysis, which treated that subset as a discovery cohort. Among some 400 genotyped donors of the cohort, an average of roughly 240,000 unique TCR beta nucleotide sequences were sequenced per donor, 15% to 20% of them non-productive. Every repertoire in the discovery cohort had been generated on one and the same sequencing platform. Typing coverage varied by locus: about 620-630 donors for A, B, C, DRB1 and DQB1; approximately 500 for DQA1; some 610 for DPA1; roughly 450 for DPB1. A separate validation cohort of roughly 110 different subjects was used in addition to the roughly 700-subject first cohort. HLA typing covered class I and class II loci at four-digit resolution. The T cell repertoires of 666 subjects were profiled by immunosequencing and related to cytomegalovirus serostatus. A handful of DR-DQ haplotypes were handled as single units for association and clustering because linkage in the cohort was strong. The paper as a whole reports these results and caveats: Presence/absence analyses assumed roughly uniform sequencing depth across donors, an assumption that may not hold. Cytomegalovirus status was reported to be diagnosed by the classifier with high specificity and sensitivity in both the original and validation cohorts. This cohort had only TCR beta chains sequenced, and the lack of alpha or paired-chain data limited which features could be detected. Across donors, most TCR sequences were observed very rarely, whereas some public TCRs were present in many individuals. In vitro tests confirmed that three of the cytomegalovirus-associated TCR beta chains recognize cytomegalovirus antigens. The authors suggested that the approach could potentially be generalized to other disease states and immunological phenotypes. HLA typing was unavailable for some donors at each locus, so association tests used only the typed subset. Because counts were too low, approximately 18 rarely observed V segments, including chromosome 9 orphons, were excluded from the earlier analysis of under 650 of the donors. Correlated functional status among segregating V segments might be attributable to linkage disequilibrium, but an unknown experimental factor could not be ruled out. When HLA alleles, especially DR and DQ, strongly co-occurred, attributing TCR associations to individual alleles was difficult. Because the 87-base-pair reads could not distinguish some IMGT-functional V segments, including TRBV6-2 and TRBV6-3, those segments were excluded. An earlier analysis of some 560 of the donors showed that most TCR beta V segments appeared in productive rearrangements either about 87% or about 30% of the time, which broadly matched IMGT annotations. CMV serostatus was the only immune exposure information available for the cohort. Compared with the approximately 720-donor mean, donors in an Asian-associated ancestry cluster had fewer N-insertions in productive TCRs, according to a later genetic analysis. Compared with equally common non-associated chains, HLA-associated TCR beta chains in a later analysis were more clonally expanded and had lower generation probabilities. An association between a missense DCLRE1C variant and V-gene and J-gene trimming of TCR beta chains was found in a later genetic analysis and replicated in an independent cohort. A cluster of highly shared sequence variants was judged likely to be a technical artifact of the sequencing pipeline. A further reported finding was that TCR beta sequences accurately predicted the HLA-A and HLA-B alleles for most subjects in the first cohort. A later analysis reported that several top co-occurrence clusters appeared linked to parvovirus B19, influenza, CMV and Epstein-Barr virus. A later analysis found that most CMV-associated TCR beta chains appeared HLA-restricted, with HLA associations seemingly driven largely by CMV exposure. In a later analysis, the rate of TCR association differed among HLA loci, with DRB1 alleles having the most associated TCRs and HLA-C alleles having the fewest. Specific HLA alleles were associated with roughly 17,000 TCR beta sequences at a false discovery rate of 0.05 in a later analysis. The study listed 150 to 200 TCR beta chains as associated with cytomegalovirus.

This clone was detected a few times. Its recognized antigen is unknown. A junction boundary mismatches the germline segment, possibly from a read error. The cohort was made up of 666 healthy bone marrow donors. Cohort members were all nominally healthy when sampled, although unrecorded immune exposures were likely present. The donor was CMV seronegative and was included in the group of a few hundred seronegative cohort members. A peripheral blood sample was provided by each donor, and peripheral blood mononuclear cells were used for TCR beta sequencing. The Qiagen DNeasy Blood Extraction Kit was used to extract genomic DNA from the blood cell samples. The germline V gene specifies MGHRA as CDR1 and YSYEKL as CDR2. From the cysteine up to the phenylalanine, the CDR3 has a length of 13 residues. Of all the DNA, just the CDR3 is kept, 39 bases in frame from base 1. The library was built by means of the immunoSEQ multiplex PCR assay. The multiplex PCR relied on a mix of 60 forward primers for TCR Vbeta segments and 13 reverse primers for TCR Jbeta segments. Amplification of the CDR3 region of rearranged TCR beta genes was performed with a multiplex PCR assay on genomic DNA. The Illumina HiSeq System was used to sequence the amplified TCR beta libraries as 87-base-pair reads. The authors' pipeline ran thus. Across the 500 to 700 repertoires, a later analysis counted some 80 million unique TCR beta chains, roughly 11 million of which were shared by at least two donors. A nearest-neighbor algorithm error-corrected the raw reads and collapsed the reads into unique sequences, merging closely related sequences to remove PCR and sequencing errors. CDR3 sequences were aligned to IMGT reference sequences to assign V, D and J gene segments. For a sequence to be retained, at least a six-nucleotide match to both a V gene segment and a J gene segment was required. A rearrangement was called productive if the CDR3 had no stop codons and remained in frame with V and J, and every other rearrangement was called non-productive. CDR3 was defined according to IMGT convention as the region running from the second conserved V-encoded cysteine to the conserved J-encoded phenylalanine. Sequences without an unambiguous match to a single V gene segment were excluded from the earlier analysis of almost 600 of the donors. An earlier analysis of over 450 of the donors classified V segments as functional when productive rearrangements were above 56.7% and as segregating when the standard deviation between donors was above 5%. A statistical classification framework was built for diagnosing cytomegalovirus status from the catalog of TCR beta chain sequences. V and J gene assignment, in a later analysis, came from comparing TCR nucleotide sequences with IMGT/GENE-DB human TR gene sequences. In a later analysis, CDR3 sequences and most-parsimonious VDJ recombination scenarios were assigned using the TCRdist pipeline. In a later analysis, each TCR beta chain was defined by its CDR3 amino acid sequence together with its V-gene family, and reads without a unique V-gene family were excluded. In a later analysis, approximately 640 highly shared, low-generation-probability nucleotide sequences were removed to address suspected cross-contamination and a sequencing artifact. A later analysis calculated a clonal expansion index for each public chain from normalized within-repertoire ranks of inferred template counts. In a later analysis, generation probabilities were computed using a VDJ recombination model fitted to out-of-frame rearrangements, and the results were checked against IGoR. In a later analysis, hypergeometric tests were used to score TCR-TCR, TCR-HLA and TCR-CMV co-occurrence, with a repertoire-size bias correction applied to TCR pairs. False discovery rates were estimated in a later analysis by permuting HLA or CMV assignments 20 times. In a later analysis, co-occurring TCRs were grouped using DBSCAN, and TCRdist sequence similarity was added for clustering within HLA-allele-positive subsets. Repertoires with fewer than 30,000 or more than 120,000 public chains were left out of co-occurrence clustering, as were about 5 repertoires with anomalous nucleotide sharing. TCRdb provides this immuneACCESS table in a form limited to in-frame rearrangements. Some clones are lacking; in checked studies, under half of them reflect an unresolved V gene, and why the rest are absent is not known. The DNA was the basis for D and trimming; V, J and clone size are from that table. The sample includes roughly 190,000 clones, with about four fifths observed a single time. About 1.7% of the sample is held by the ten biggest clonotypes.

The sequencing input was PBMCs. The receptor was isolated from a woman under 30 in good health and CMV-seronegative. The rearrangement joined TRBV4-1 to TRBJ1-1; possibly the D gene is TRBD1, per 5 matching bases. CDR3 region: CASTQGGHLEAFF. The DNA sequence follows: TGCGCCAGCACCCAAGGTGGACACCTAGAAGCTTTCTTT.